Listed below are T cell receptor beta chains from one sample, sequenced in a study of T cell responses to AZD1222 COVID-19 vaccine. Assay used: immunoSEQ multiplex PCR; TCRdb lists only in-frame clones, some missing. This sample carries around 200,000 clones, roughly 93% of them seen once, and the ten largest clones take roughly 1%. Specimen: peripheral blood, collected 28 days after the second dose of the MenACWY control vaccine. The receptors here all came from an adult who received the MenACWY meningococcal vaccine as a control. The CDR3 runs from the conserved cysteine through the conserved F or W. D genes are given only for firm matches. Size is stated for part of the rows, as once, few or many counts, or as a class when the clone is expanded.

TRBJ1-5,.,TRBV10-3,TRBD1,CAISGGETGFSNQPQHF,TGTGCCATCAGTGGGGGTGAGACAGGGTTTAGCAATCAGCCCCAGCATTTT
TRBJ2-7,.,TRBV20-1,.,CSAVTRSEQYF,TGCAGTGCTGTGACCCGGAGCGAGCAGTACTTC
TRBJ1-5,.,TRBV6-6,.,CASSEGSQPQHF,TGTGCCAGCAGTGAGGGGAGTCAGCCCCAGCATTTT
TRBJ2-7,.,TRBV19,TRBD1,CASSTRQGPGEQYF,TGTGCCAGTAGTACCCGACAGGGCCCTGGGGAGCAGTACTTC
TRBJ1-4,.,TRBV7-9,.,CASSLDGGAYEKLFF,TGTGCCAGCAGCTTAGACGGCGGTGCCTATGAAAAACTGTTTTTT
TRBJ1-1,once,TRBV28,TRBD1,CASSSAGTDFNTEAFF,TGTGCCAGCAGTTCTGCCGGGACAGACTTTAACACTGAAGCTTTCTTT
TRBJ1-3,few,TRBV7-2,.,CASSLGPSYSGNTIYF,TGTGCCAGCAGCTTAGGACCGTCGTACTCTGGAAACACCATATATTTT
TRBJ1-2,.,TRBV5-1,.,CASSFSLGDGYTF,TGCGCCAGCAGCTTCAGTCTAGGGGATGGCTACACCTTC
TRBJ2-3,.,TRBV6-5,.,CASSYSTGLADTQYF,TGTGCCAGCAGTTACTCGACGGGGCTGGCAGATACGCAGTATTTT
TRBJ1-2,once,TRBV28,.,CASSHPRVIRGYTF,TGTGCCAGCAGCCACCCCAGGGTAATACGCGGCTACACCTTC